This TCR beta chain was identified during a study of Ad26.COV2.S vaccination and SARS-CoV-2 variants. Study overall: Intramuscular Ad26.COV2.S at 5x10^10 or 1x10^11 viral particles.

Treatment noted: some 20 received Ad26.COV2.S at low or high dose, single or two shots; roughly 5 received placebo; per-sample allocation not given. The investigators took samples on day 63 after the first vaccine or placebo injection. Findings of the study overall: Across vaccine and placebo recipients, the breadth of non-spike TCRs was similar. Placebo recipients trailed vaccine recipients in spike-specific TCR breadth.

This clone was found a few times. Its antigen is not identified. Here immunoSEQ multiplex PCR was the method, and the copy in TCRdb shows in-frame clones only, minus some. The sample consists of about 480,000 clones, roughly nine tenths of them appearing once. This CDR3 region has 12 residues. The V end lost 5 bases, the J end lost 14 bases, and 15 bases lay between the germline ends. This sequence was found in a person between 18 and 60 years old who received the Ad26.COV2.S COVID-19 vaccine or a placebo. Sequenced material: peripheral blood, taken in a trial of Ad26.COV2.S vaccine versus placebo. This chain uses TRBV12-3 or TRBV12-4 with TRBJ1-4; the D is unclear. The DNA of the CDR3 is TGTGCCAGCAGTGTCCGACGGTCCAACCTGTTTTTT. This gives the protein CASSVRRSNLFF.